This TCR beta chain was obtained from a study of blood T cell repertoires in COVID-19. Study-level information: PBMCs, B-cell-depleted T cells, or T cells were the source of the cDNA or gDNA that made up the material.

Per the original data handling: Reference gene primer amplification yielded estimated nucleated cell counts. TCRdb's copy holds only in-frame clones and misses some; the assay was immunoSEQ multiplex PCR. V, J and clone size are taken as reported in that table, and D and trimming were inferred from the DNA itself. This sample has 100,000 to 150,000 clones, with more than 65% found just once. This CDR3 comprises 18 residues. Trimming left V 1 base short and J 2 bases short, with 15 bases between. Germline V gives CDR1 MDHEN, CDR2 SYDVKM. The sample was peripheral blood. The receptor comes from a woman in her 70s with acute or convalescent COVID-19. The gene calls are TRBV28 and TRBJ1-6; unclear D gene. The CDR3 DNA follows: TGTGCCAGCAGTTTATTTTCGCTGAGATCTCCCTATAATTCACCCCTCCACTTT. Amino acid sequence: CASSLFSLRSPYNSPLHF.